This entry is about one TCR beta chain. Its cognate antigen is unknown. Time point described: persistent/refractory GD, antithyroid drugs over 5 years with positive TRAb. Extracted PBMC RNA gave rise to the TCR library. This specimen belongs to a study of regulatory T cells in long-lasting Graves disease. At the level of the study: Positivity for TSH receptor antibodies plus over 5 years of antithyroid drugs meant persistent Graves' disease.

CDR3 length equals 14 residues. Deletions cut 6 bases from V and 4 bases from J, with 10 bases between. Study-wide results and limits: New patients shared fewer public clonotypes (around 970) than persistent patients did (around 2,700). Patients with persistent disease showed a bias toward TRBV28, TRBJ1-2 and TRBJ2-5.

Researchers made TCR beta libraries by using iRepertoire HTBI primers and running Arm-PCR on CDR3 regions. TCRdb ran MiXCR on the multiplex PCR reads and lists one entry per CDR3 protein. The sample has a few hundred thousand distinct CDR3 sequences; 20% to 30% are singletons. This chain uses TRBV12-3 or TRBV12-4 with TRBJ1-6; D may be TRBD1 (5 bases). Sample: peripheral blood mononuclear cells (PBMCs), taken when the disease was refractory, from a patient treated with antithyroid drugs. This clonotype was sampled from a female donor with Graves disease. The CDR3 nucleotides are TGTGCCAGCAGCCCCGGACAATATAATTCACCCCTCCACTTT. Translated: CASSPGQYNSPLHF.